A selection of T cell receptor beta chains follows, all from one sample in a study of memory CD4+ T cells and cytomegalovirus serostatus. Data came from immunoSEQ multiplex PCR; TCRdb stores just in-frame clones and leaves some out. Found here are tens of thousands of clones, 60% to 80% of them singletons; the top ten hold about 0.77%. Sequencing was carried out using memory CD4+ T cells from blood. Receptor source: an adult in good health and CMV-seronegative. The CDR3 runs from the conserved cysteine through the conserved F or W. The D gene is left open where the match is weak. Where a row states a size, it is once, few, many or the class of an expanded clone; other rows omit it.

cdr3_length	clone_size	v_call	d_call	j_call	cdr3_aa	cdr3_nt
12	-	TRBV7-9	-	TRBJ1-2	CASSFQIQGYTF	TGTGCCAGCAGCTTCCAAATACAGGGCTACACCTTC
16	-	TRBV9	-	TRBJ1-3	CASSVSSANSGNTIYF	TGTGCCAGCAGCGTAAGCTCCGCGAACTCTGGAAACACCATATATTTT
15	few	TRBV4-3	-	TRBJ1-2	CASSQDPYANYGYTF	TGCGCCAGCAGCCAAGATCCTTACGCTAACTATGGCTACACCTTC
14	-	TRBV2	-	TRBJ1-5	CASSELGVNQPQHF	TGTGCCAGCAGTGAGTTGGGGGTAAATCAGCCCCAGCATTTT
11	few	TRBV20-1	-	TRBJ1-2	CGGDGLYGYTF	TGCGGAGGGGACGGATTATATGGCTACACCTTC
15	once	TRBV4-3	-	TRBJ2-3	CASSQQQSGAVTQYF	TGCGCCAGCAGCCAACAACAGAGTGGTGCGGTTACGCAGTATTTT
14	-	TRBV2	-	TRBJ2-5	CASKLGRYQETQYF	TGTGCCAGCAAGCTTGGCAGATACCAAGAGACCCAGTACTTC
14	once	TRBV28	TRBD1	TRBJ2-7	CASQDGTGGYEQYF	TGTGCCAGCCAGGACGGGACAGGGGGGTACGAGCAGTACTTC
15	-	TRBV6-1	-	TRBJ2-7	CASSESWQGMYEQYF	TGTGCCAGCAGTGAATCCTGGCAGGGGATGTACGAGCAGTACTTC
11	-	TRBV28	-	TRBJ2-7	CASSIRTEQYF	TGTGCCAGCAGTATTCGGACGGAGCAGTACTTC
14	-	TRBV6-5	-	TRBJ2-7	CASSYWGGSYEQYF	TGTGCCAGCAGTTACTGGGGCGGTTCCTACGAGCAGTACTTC
11	-	TRBV2	-	TRBJ2-5	CASSEAETQYF	TGTGCCAGCAGTGAGGCCGAGACCCAGTACTTC
15	-	TRBV5-1	TRBD1	TRBJ1-5	CASSLTGGRNQPQHF	TGCGCCAGCAGCTTGACAGGGGGTCGCAATCAGCCCCAGCATTTT
16	few	TRBV19	-	TRBJ1-5	CASTELSGSIYQPQHF	TGTGCCAGTACCGAACTTTCCGGGTCGATATATCAGCCCCAGCATTTT
15	-	TRBV7-9	-	TRBJ2-3	CASRVLGGYTDTQYF	TGTGCCAGCAGGGTGCTTGGGGGGTACACAGATACGCAGTATTTT
14	once	TRBV28	-	TRBJ1-5	CASSLSRRDQPQHF	TGTGCCAGCAGTTTAAGCAGGCGTGATCAGCCCCAGCATTTT
15	-	TRBV2	-	TRBJ1-2	CASSAEGTPVRGYTF	TGTGCCAGCAGTGCGGAAGGCACGCCGGTACGAGGCTACACCTTC